This entry lists 19 T cell receptor beta chains sequenced from one sample in a study of CD8 T cells in ankylosing spondylitis. Study findings and constraints: Seven or eight highly homologous variants formed a TCR beta motif that appeared characteristic of ankylosing spondylitis blood.

The antigens these receptors bind are not known. MiXCR was run by TCRdb on the 5' RACE reads, yielding one entry per CDR3 protein. The repertoire includes 650,000 to 800,000 distinct CDR3 sequences, 15% to 20% of them detected once, and around 20% sits in the top ten. The sequenced material came from blood, either unsorted or a sorted T cell fraction (not recorded which). The receptors here all came from a male donor with ankylosing spondylitis.

The chain couples TRBV6-2 or TRBV6-3 to TRBJ1-1, with 9 bases fitting TRBD1. The length of the CDR3 is 15 residues. Per the germline V gene, CDR1 is MNHEY and CDR2 is SVGEGT. Trimming cost V 1 base and J 5 bases; bases outside gene matches: 5. The CDR3 loop is CASSYYGQGWTEAFF. The CDR3 DNA sequence: TGTGCCAGCAGTTACTACGGACAGGGGTGGACTGAAGCTTTCTTT.

CDR3 amino acids: CSARTEREAYTDTQYF. In nucleotides, the CDR3 is TGCAGTGCTAGAACCGAGCGGGAGGCTTACACAGATACGCAGTATTTT. The chain has TRBV20-1 and TRBJ2-3; 9 bases align to TRBD2. Germline V gene data show CDR1 as DFQATT and CDR2 as SNEGSKA (reference sequence). V trimming: 2 bases; J trimming: 2 bases; junction bases outside the gene matches: 8. The CDR3 loop spans 16 amino acids.

This clonotype showed up just a few times. The chain links TRBV10-2 to TRBJ2-1, with 15 bases that match TRBD2. V dropped 10 bases and J dropped 0; count of bases not matched to a gene: 7. From germline, CDR1 is WSHSY and CDR2 SAAADI. This CDR3 is 17 amino acids long. The CDR3 protein is CATAGLAGGLSYNEQFF. As DNA, the CDR3 is TGCGCCACAGCGGGACTAGCGGGGGGCCTCTCCTACAATGAGCAGTTCTTC.

Worth noting for this clonotype: A much more abundant neighbour one base away suggests this may be a read error. The chain has TRBV12-3 or TRBV12-4 and TRBJ1-2; maybe TRBD1 (5 bases). This CDR3 is built from 13 residues. The CDR3 bases are TGTGCCGGCAGCCCGGGGGCTAACTATGGCTACACCTTC. This codes for CAGSPGANYGYTF.

The V gene is TRBV5-1, the J gene TRBJ2-1, with TRBD1 matching 9 bases. This CDR3 is built from 15 residues. After removal of 5 bases from V and 6 bases from J, the junction contained 9 bases not matched to a gene. In germline, CDR1 is SGHRS, CDR2 YFSETQ. CDR3 nucleotides: TGCGCCAGCAGTAAGATTTGGGGACAGGGCAATGAGCAGTTCTTC. Protein sequence: CASSKIWGQGNEQFF.

A few counts support this clonotype. This chain connects TRBV12-5 to TRBJ2-7; D gene uncertain. V was pared by 5 bases and J by 0 bases, with 14 bases between. The CDR3 contains 15 residues. CDR1 and CDR2 from the germline V gene are LGHNT and FRNRAP. In nucleotides, the CDR3 is TGTGCTAGTGGTCGACCCGGCGCGAGCTCCTACGAGCAGTACTTC. This sequence encodes CASGRPGASSYEQYF.

The chain carries TRBV4-1 and TRBJ2-3; D is possibly TRBD1 or TRBD2 (6 bases each). The ends were cut back, 2 bases at V and 2 bases at J, with 14 bases in the middle. CDR3 length equals 16 residues. Germline values: CDR1 MGHRA, CDR2 YSYEKL. For the CDR3, the DNA is TGCGCCAGCAGCCAAAGGGGGAGACTAGACACAGATACGCAGTATTTT. The encoded protein is CASSQRGRLDTDTQYF.

The chain recombines TRBV2 with TRBJ2-7, with TRBD2 matching over 11 bases. Germline CDR1 and CDR2: SNHLY and FYNNEI. The CDR3 runs to 16 residues. Unmatched junction bases numbered 6, after V lost 3 bases and J lost 2 bases. Here the CDR3 DNA reads TGTGCCAGCAGTGAGATAGCGGGGGGGCTCGCCTACGAGCAGTACTTC. It translates to CASSEIAGGLAYEQYF.

This clonotype was detected only a few times. This chain connects TRBV12-3 or TRBV12-4 to TRBJ2-3, with a tentative D call TRBD2 (6 bases). With 1 base removed from V and 7 bases from J, the gap between germline ends came to 15 bases. The CDR3 length is 15 residues. The DNA for the CDR3 is TGTGCCAGCAGTTTAGGGAGGGAGGAGCGAAATACGCAGTATTTT. As protein: CASSLGREERNTQYF.

The J gene is TRBJ1-2, the V gene TRBV5-4; 10 nucleotides line up with TRBD1. With 0 bases clipped from V and 6 bases from J, the junction kept 5 bases outside the gene matches. This CDR3 is built from 15 residues. Per the germline V gene, CDR1 is SGHNT and CDR2 is YYREEE (reference sequence). CDR3: CASSLASGTGDGYTF. Here the CDR3 DNA reads TGTGCCAGCAGCTTGGCCTCCGGGACAGGGGATGGCTACACCTTC.

This clonotype came up a few times. The chain is built from TRBV7-8 and TRBJ2-7, with TRBD1 identical over 9 bases. CDR1 and CDR2 (germline): SGHVS, FQNEAQ. The V gene end was trimmed by 2 bases and the J gene end by 0 bases; junction bases not matched to a gene: 5. The CDR3 consists of 16 residues. CDR3 in amino acids: CASSLSQDRGSYEQYF. CDR3 nucleotides: TGTGCCAGCAGCTTATCCCAGGACAGGGGCTCCTACGAGCAGTACTTC.

The genes are TRBV3-1 and TRBJ2-5, with 7 bases aligning to TRBD2. Unmatched junction bases numbered 8, after V lost 4 bases and J lost 6 bases. Germline loops: CDR1 LGHDT, CDR2 YNNKEL (reference sequence). The CDR3 extends over 14 amino acids. This CDR3 is CASSPPGGVKTQYF. Written as DNA, the CDR3 is TGTGCCAGCAGCCCTCCTGGGGGGGTGAAGACCCAGTACTTC.

This clonotype showed up just a few times. The rearrangement links TRBV7-9 to TRBJ2-7; 9 positions agree with TRBD2. Looked up from germline, CDR1 is SEHNR and CDR2 is FQNEAQ (reference sequence). The V segment lost 0 bases and the J segment 3 bases; nucleotides outside the gene matches: 6. CDR3 size: 16 residues. CDR3 in amino acids: CASSLAGASGIYEQYF. The CDR3 DNA sequence: TGTGCCAGCAGCTTAGCAGGGGCTAGCGGGATCTACGAGCAGTACTTC.

The gene calls are TRBV12-3 or TRBV12-4 and TRBJ1-2; 9 bases are a match to TRBD1. The CDR3 contains 15 residues. V was clipped by 7 bases and J by 4 bases; unmatched bases: 10. The CDR3 DNA reads TGTGCCAGCACCACTAGGACAGGGGAACGCTATGGCTACACCTTC. This sequence encodes CASTTRTGERYGYTF.

The gene calls are TRBV10-3 and TRBJ1-3, with 9 bases aligning to TRBD1. This CDR3 is 18 amino acids long. V dropped 2 bases and J dropped 0; count of bases not matched to a gene: 8. The germline V gene encodes CDR1 ENHRY and CDR2 SYGVKD. The CDR3 nucleotides are TGTGCCATCAGTGAGCCAGGACAGGGGATCTACTCTGGAAACACCATATATTTT. Amino acids: CAISEPGQGIYSGNTIYF.

CDR3 protein: CASRDGADTQYF. The CDR3 coding sequence is TGTGCCAGCAGGGACGGAGCAGATACGCAGTATTTT. The rearrangement links TRBV12-3 or TRBV12-4 to TRBJ2-3; D not certain. The V and J ends lost 6 bases and 4 bases respectively, with 8 bases between them. This CDR3 region has 12 residues.

This chain links TRBV25-1 with TRBJ1-6; the D is unclear. The germline gives CDR1 MGHDK, CDR2 SYGVNS. This CDR3 is built from 14 residues. Trimming pared 3 bases from V and 5 bases from J, leaving 8 bases between. The CDR3 sequence: CASSDERNNSPLHF. CDR3 DNA sequence: TGTGCCAGCAGTGACGAGCGGAATAATTCACCCCTCCACTTT.

This clonotype was seen a handful of times. The genes are TRBV5-6 and TRBJ2-2; 8 bases align to TRBD2. The V gene's germline CDR1 is SGHDT and CDR2 YYEEEE. This CDR3 contains 15 residues. Trimming took 1 base from V and 6 from J; bases not matched to a gene: 5. The CDR3 loop reads CASSLMAGGPGELFF. The CDR3 DNA is TGTGCCAGCAGCTTGATGGCGGGGGGTCCCGGGGAGCTGTTTTTT.

The table lists this clonotype with a few counts. V is TRBV4-2 and J is TRBJ2-7; D may be TRBD2 (5 bases). V lost 1 base to trimming and J lost 6 bases, with 10 bases between them. This CDR3 has 13 amino acids. Germline V gene lookup returns CDR1 LGHNA and CDR2 YNFKEQ. CDR3 nucleotide sequence: TGTGCCAGCAGCCAAGCCCCGGGGAGCGAGCAGTACTTC. As protein: CASSQAPGSEQYF.